The clone carrying this TCR beta chain has more than one count but fewer than ten. Its cognate antigen is unknown. Treatment in this sample: 10-day PBMC culture with coronavirus spike peptide pools or control peptides (ViraFEST assay). The data originate from a study of vaccination and CD4 T cells after COVID-19. The CDR3 totals 18 residues. The V gene end was trimmed by 11 bases and the J gene end by 0 bases; junction bases not matched to a gene: 16. Germline V gene data show CDR1 as MNHEY and CDR2 as SVGEGT. The Oncomine TCR Beta short-read assay sequenced DNA from cultured CD4+ T cells. TCRdb processed the PCR reads anew with MiXCR; each CDR3 protein has one entry. Of around 6,300 distinct CDR3 sequences listed, around 19% are singletons.

The TCR originated in a human donor who had recovered from COVID-19. The sample was CD4+ T cells from blood, cultured in vitro. The chain employs TRBV6-2 or TRBV6-3 and TRBJ1-5; 10 bases are shared with TRBD1. The CDR3 loop reads CAAADGTGALYSNQPQHF. As DNA, the CDR3 is TGTGCCGCAGCGGACGGGACAGGGGCCCTTTATAGCAATCAGCCCCAGCATTTT.